This T cell receptor beta chain comes out of a study of blood T cell repertoires in COVID-19. CDR1 is SQVTM, CDR2 ANQGSEA, per germline. The CDR3 totals 17 residues. Original analysis: How many nucleated cells were present was estimated from reference gene primer amplification. The table came from immunoSEQ multiplex PCR; TCRdb's copy has only in-frame clones and leaves some out. The V and J calls and clone size were taken over from that table, and D and trimming were inferred from the DNA. This repertoire shows about 260,000 clones, over 80% found once; its top ten account for less than 6%. Sequencing was performed on peripheral blood. This sequence joins TRBV29-1 and TRBJ1-3; maybe TRBD1 (5 bases). This sequence was found in a man between 60 and 75 years old who had recovered from COVID-19. The CDR3 DNA follows: TGCAGTATCCGGGACGAGGGGAGCGGGGCCTCTGGAAACACCATATATTTT. This gives the protein CSIRDEGSGASGNTIYF.